This TCR beta chain was captured in a study of OX40 agonist ivuxolimab in advanced cancers. Trimming stripped 1 base from V and 0 bases from J, with 6 bases between. The CDR3 totals 14 residues. CDR1 is SGHVS, CDR2 FNYEAQ, per germline. Method: immunoSEQ multiplex PCR; TCRdb's copy keeps in-frame clones and lacks some. The table has 65,000 to 80,000 clones, roughly nine tenths seen once. Study results and caveats: Among the lowest levels of clonal expansion were found in partial responders at 0.1-3.0 mg/kg.

With respect to this clone: Its antigen is currently unknown.

The source was CD4+ or CD8+ T cells sorted from blood, collected in a trial of the OX40 agonist ivuxolimab. This TCR was sampled from an adult with an advanced solid tumor such as melanoma, head and neck, liver or kidney cancer. This chain uses TRBV7-6 with TRBJ2-5, with D unresolved. Here the CDR3 DNA reads TGTGCCAGCAGCTTAGGAACTAACCAAGAGACCCAGTACTTC. The encoded protein is CASSLGTNQETQYF. Together with reference TRBV7-6 and TRBJ2-5, the CDR3 gives the full variable domain: GAGVSQSPRYKVTKRGQDVALRCDPISGHVSLYWYRQALGQGPEFLTYFNYEAQQDKSGLPNDRFSAERPEGSISTLTIQRTEQRDSAMYRCASSLGTNQETQYFGPGTRLLVL.